The 29 T cell receptor beta chains below all came from one sample that was sequenced in a study of blood T cell repertoires in COVID-19. TCRdb keeps only in-frame clones here, not all; method: immunoSEQ multiplex PCR. The table has over 250,000 clones, 89% seen once; the top ten hold under 15%. The sample consisted of peripheral blood. The receptors here all came from a woman in her fifties or sixties with acute or convalescent COVID-19.

The chain is built from TRBV11-1 and TRBJ2-1, with D tentatively TRBD1 (6 bases). There are 16 residues in the CDR3. Germline lookup yields CDR1 SGHAT and CDR2 FQDESV (reference sequence). Trimming removed 5 bases from V and 1 base from J, with 15 bases in between. For the CDR3, the DNA is TGTGCCAGCAGCGGGTGGGACACGGGGTCCTACAATGAGCAGTTCTTC. Translating gives CASSGWDTGSYNEQFF.

J is TRBJ2-7 and V is TRBV7-9; 8 bases agree with TRBD1. The CDR3 extends over 15 amino acids. Germline CDR1 and CDR2: SEHNR and FQNEAQ (reference sequence). V lost 4 bases, J lost 3 bases, and 8 bases stayed unmatched. The CDR3 sequence is CASSWIRDRNYEQYF. Written as DNA, the CDR3 is TGTGCCAGCAGCTGGATTCGGGACAGGAACTACGAGCAGTACTTC.

The CDR3 DNA sequence: TGTGCCAGCAGCCCTATCCACGCAGGGGGCCGGGGGGATGGCTACACCTTC. This sequence encodes CASSPIHAGGRGDGYTF. J is TRBJ1-2 and V is TRBV27; 8 nucleotides agree with TRBD1. CDR1 MNHEY and CDR2 SMNVEV come from the germline V gene (reference sequence). This CDR3 comprises 17 residues. The junction had 18 bases not matched to a gene; V was cut back by 6 bases and J by 6 bases.

This rearrangement joins TRBV6-6 to TRBJ2-1; 11 bases fit TRBD2. Germline CDR1 MNHNY, CDR2 SVGAGI (reference sequence). This CDR3 region has 15 residues. V dropped 6 bases and J dropped 5; count of bases not matched to a gene: 6. The CDR3 DNA is TGTGCCAGCAGCTATAGCGGGAGGGCCAACAATGAGCAGTTCTTC. This translates into CASSYSGRANNEQFF.

The rearrangement links TRBV16 to TRBJ2-1; 8 nucleotides align to TRBD2. V trimming: 1 base; J trimming: 6 bases; junction bases outside the gene matches: 2. CDR3 length equals 14 residues. Germline CDR1 KGHSY, CDR2 FQNENV. The CDR3 DNA follows: TGTGCCAGCAGCCAATTCCGGGGGGGCAATGAGCAGTTCTTC. Encoded protein: CASSQFRGGNEQFF.

The V call is TRBV19, the J call TRBJ2-1; D not resolved. The CDR3 has 15 amino acids. Germline CDR1 reads LNHDA; CDR2 reads SQIVND (reference sequence). The germline V and J ends were trimmed by 4 bases and 2 bases, with 12 bases remaining between them. The chain's CDR3 is CASSTYKTPYNEQFF. The CDR3 DNA sequence: TGTGCCAGTAGTACGTACAAAACCCCCTACAATGAGCAGTTCTTC.

Of note for this clone: This CDR3 is missing its conserved last phenylalanine or tryptophan, likely due to a read error. No DNA is shown, since the ends of the CDR3 on it are uncertain; the CDR3 is the one TCRdb lists. This chain uses TRBV28 with TRBJ2-7; the table's D gene call, TRBD2, was not cross checked with the DNA. From germline, CDR1 is MDHEN and CDR2 SYDVKM. 12 amino acids form the CDR3, both terminal residues included. The CDR3 here is CASSLPSGRATL.

This clone was observed once. The chain is built from TRBV4-3 and TRBJ1-1; the match to TRBD1 covers 10 bases. CDR3 length: 15 residues. CDR1 is LGHNA and CDR2 is YSLEER in the germline V gene. The V and J ends lost 3 bases and 3 bases, in that order; junction bases with no gene match: 4. CDR3 loop: CASSHAGTGDTEAFF. The CDR3 DNA is TGCGCCAGCAGCCATGCCGGGACAGGGGACACTGAAGCTTTCTTT.

The rearrangement joins TRBV9 to TRBJ1-2; D may be TRBD1 (6 bases). The CDR3 is 14 residues long. The V gene's germline CDR1 is SGDLS and CDR2 YYNGEE. Trimming removed 4 bases from V and 3 bases from J, with 13 bases in between. CDR3 residues: CASSLTDRHYGYTF. The CDR3 DNA follows: TGTGCCAGCAGCCTCACCGACAGGCACTATGGCTACACCTTC.

This chain uses TRBV28 with TRBJ2-7; 7 nucleotides line up with TRBD2. V was pared by 5 bases and J by 0 bases, with 16 bases of the junction left unmatched. Germline V gene lookup returns CDR1 MDHEN and CDR2 SYDVKM. This CDR3 contains 18 residues. Here the CDR3 reads CASSPSLRLAFSSYEQYF. Written as DNA, the CDR3 is TGTGCCAGCAGTCCCAGTCTCAGACTAGCCTTTAGCTCCTACGAGCAGTACTTC.

The gene calls are TRBV5-5 and TRBJ1-5, with D maybe TRBD1 (5 bases). Trimming cost V 7 bases and J 0 bases, with 14 bases left between them. This CDR3 contains 15 residues. Germline V CDR1 and CDR2: SGHKS, YYEKEE (reference sequence). DNA of the CDR3: TGTGCCAGCGCCCAGGTAGGGGCTAGCAATCAGCCCCAGCATTTT. It encodes CASAQVGASNQPQHF.

The chain's CDR3 is CASSPGRGGLPDTQYF. In nucleotides, the CDR3 is TGTGCCAGCAGTCCCGGGAGAGGGGGCCTCCCAGATACGCAGTATTTT. V and J are TRBV7-8 and TRBJ2-3, with a possible D match to TRBD1 (7 bases). The germline V gene has CDR1 SGHVS and CDR2 FQNEAQ. The CDR3 is 16 amino acids. Trimming shortened V by 6 bases and J by 4 bases, and 20 bases separated the two germline ends.

The genes are TRBV11-2 and TRBJ1-3; D not certain. Germline V gene data show CDR1 as SGHAT and CDR2 as FQNNGV. Between the trimmed V and J ends, which lost 4 bases and 0 bases, there was a span of 10 bases. This CDR3 comprises 15 residues. Written as DNA, the CDR3 is TGTGCCAGCAGCTCTGGGAGTCCCTCTGGAAACACCATATATTTT. Amino acids: CASSSGSPSGNTIYF.

In this sample, this clone turned up once. V usage is TRBV9 and J usage is TRBJ1-1; weak D call: TRBD1 (6 bases). V was shortened by 1 base and J by 2 bases, with 12 bases between the two germline ends. The germline CDR1 and CDR2 sequences are SGDLS and YYNGEE. The CDR3 runs 15 residues. The CDR3 reads CASSVLSRGNTEAFF. The CDR3 region has the DNA TGTGCCAGCAGCGTATTGTCCAGGGGTAACACTGAAGCTTTCTTT.

This clone has just one count. CDR3 nucleotides: TGCGCCAGCAGTGGGACAGCTGGAAACACCATATATTTT. Amino acids: CASSGTAGNTIYF. This chain joins TRBV4-3 and TRBJ1-3; 7 nucleotides line up with TRBD1. V was pared by 6 bases and J by 2 bases, with 1 base of the junction left unmatched. Germline V gene lookup returns CDR1 LGHNA and CDR2 YSLEER. CDR3 length: 13 residues.

The rearrangement uses TRBV4-3 and TRBJ1-1; D is unclear. Germline V CDR1 and CDR2: LGHNA, YSLEER. CDR3 length: 14 amino acids. The V end was cut by 0 bases, the J end by 1 base, with 6 bases between. DNA of the CDR3: TGCGCCAGCAGCCAAGACTCGGGGAACACTGAAGCTTTCTTT. As protein: CASSQDSGNTEAFF.

The chain recombines TRBV19 with TRBJ1-3; D is undetermined. This CDR3 region has 15 residues. V lost 5 bases to trimming and J lost 0 bases, with 11 bases between them. Germline V gives CDR1 LNHDA, CDR2 SQIVND (reference sequence). The CDR3 DNA reads as TGTGCCAGTAGTGACACCATATACTCTGGAAACACCATATATTTT. This codes for CASSDTIYSGNTIYF.

The chain has TRBV7-2 and TRBJ2-2, with D perhaps TRBD1 (5 bases). The CDR3 covers 15 residues. Per the germline V gene, CDR1 is SGHTA and CDR2 is FQGNSA. The ends were cut back, 7 bases at V and 5 bases at J, with 17 bases in the middle. CDR3 region: CASTFSRVETGELFF. DNA of the CDR3: TGTGCCAGCACCTTTAGCAGGGTAGAGACCGGGGAGCTGTTTTTT.

The rearrangement uses TRBV3-1 (or the pseudogene TRBV3-2) and TRBJ1-2, with D perhaps matching TRBD1 (5 bases). This CDR3 spans 13 amino acids. Germline V CDR1 and CDR2: LGHDT, YNNKEL (reference sequence). The germline V and J ends were trimmed by 4 bases and 3 bases, with 9 bases remaining between them. The chain's CDR3 is CASSPTAYYGYTF. DNA for the CDR3: TGTGCCAGCAGCCCGACAGCTTACTATGGCTACACCTTC.

The chain is built from TRBV4-1 and TRBJ1-5, with 9 bases aligning to TRBD1. Germline-derived CDR1 and CDR2 are MGHRA and YSYEKL. The CDR3 contains 16 residues. J was trimmed by 4 bases and V by 1 base; bases with no gene match: 5. This CDR3 reads CASSQVTTGGNQPQHF. CDR3 nucleotide sequence: TGCGCCAGCAGCCAAGTAACGACAGGGGGGAATCAGCCCCAGCATTTT.

The rearrangement joins TRBV2 to TRBJ1-2; D is perhaps TRBD1 (5 bases). Germline lookup yields CDR1 SNHLY and CDR2 FYNNEI. The CDR3 totals 14 residues. Trimming cost V 4 bases and J 2 bases, with 11 bases left between them. The CDR3 DNA reads TGTGCCAGCAGTGGACAGAACCGAAACTATGGCTACACCTTC. This codes for CASSGQNRNYGYTF.

In its sample, this clone was seen a few times. The rearrangement joins TRBV5-1 to TRBJ2-7; 7 nucleotides agree with TRBD1. This CDR3 has 15 residues. V lost 4 bases to trimming and J lost 0 bases; unmatched junction nucleotides: 7. Germline V gene lookup returns CDR1 SGHRS and CDR2 YFSETQ. The CDR3 DNA follows: TGCGCCAGCAGCGTAACGGCAGGGGGCTCCTACGAGCAGTACTTC. Translating it yields CASSVTAGGSYEQYF.

The chain uses TRBV4-1 and TRBJ1-2, with 8 nucleotides matching TRBD1. The CDR3 is 17 amino acids. The J segment lost 1 base and the V segment lost 3 bases, leaving 10 bases of the junction unmatched. Germline values: CDR1 MGHRA, CDR2 YSYEKL. CDR3: CASSQPHKGQDNYGYTF. The CDR3 DNA reads as TGCGCCAGCAGCCAGCCTCACAAGGGACAGGATAACTATGGCTACACCTTC.

The chain has TRBV6-5 and TRBJ2-1; D ambiguous. This CDR3 has 13 residues. V shed 6 bases and J shed 4 bases, with 10 bases lying between them. Germline V gene data show CDR1 as MNHEY and CDR2 as SVGAGI. The CDR3 spells CASRYQLYNEQFF. The DNA of the CDR3 is TGTGCCAGCAGGTATCAACTGTACAATGAGCAGTTCTTC.

The sample holds one count of this clone. This chain links TRBV10-3 with TRBJ1-1; 7 positions match TRBD1. This CDR3 is built from 14 residues. V lost 7 bases to trimming and J lost 2 bases; unmatched junction nucleotides: 7. Germline loops: CDR1 ENHRY, CDR2 SYGVKD. Written as DNA, the CDR3 is TGTGCCATCACACAGGGGCTGGACAACACTGAAGCTTTCTTT. Translated: CAITQGLDNTEAFF.

At least ten counts were recorded for this clone. In nucleotides, the CDR3 is TGTGCCAGCAGTTTGCCGGGACAGGGACGCTACGAGCAGTACTTC. Its translation: CASSLPGQGRYEQYF. This chain links TRBV6-5 with TRBJ2-7, with 9 bases identical to TRBD1. Losses at the gene ends were 4 bases for V and 3 bases for J; bases not matched to a gene: 7. The CDR3 has 15 residues. Germline V gives CDR1 MNHEY, CDR2 SVGAGI.

This CDR3 reads CASSTAPGQTVYGYTF. The CDR3 DNA sequence: TGTGCCAGCAGCACGGCCCCGGGACAGACTGTCTATGGCTACACCTTC. The rearrangement links TRBV7-2 to TRBJ1-2; 7 bases are a match to TRBD1. The CDR3 sequence is 16 residues long. The ends lost 5 bases at V and 4 bases at J; junction bases unmatched: 13. Germline loops: CDR1 SGHTA, CDR2 FQGNSA.

The chain has TRBV10-3 and TRBJ1-2; TRBD1 aligns across 9 bases. This CDR3 comprises 15 residues. Trimming removed 5 bases from V and 4 bases from J; junction bases left unmatched: 8. The germline V gene has CDR1 ENHRY and CDR2 SYGVKD. Here the CDR3 reads CAISFPGQGVYGYTF. CDR3 sequence (DNA): TGTGCCATCAGTTTTCCGGGACAGGGAGTCTATGGCTACACCTTC.

This rearrangement joins TRBV6-5 to TRBJ2-5; D is unresolved. Germline CDR1 is MNHEY and CDR2 is SVGAGI. The CDR3 totals 12 residues. The V end lost 6 bases, the J end lost 5 bases, and 10 bases lay between the germline ends. The CDR3 is CASSLDSETQYF. The CDR3 DNA sequence: TGTGCCAGCAGCCTCGATAGCGAGACCCAGTACTTC.